The clone carrying this TCR beta chain was detected only a few times. Donors were grouped by their self-reported clinical history. The germline CDR1 and CDR2 sequences are MNHNS and SASEGT. This CDR3 region has 15 residues. The V end was cut by 3 bases, the J end by 3 bases, with 12 bases between. The data were obtained in a study of blood T cell repertoires in COVID-19. Background on the study: PBMCs, B-cell-depleted T cells, or T cells provided the cDNA or gDNA that made up the material.

In the original processing: Counts of nucleated cells, estimated from reference gene primer amplification, were obtained. This table comes from immunoSEQ multiplex PCR, and its TCRdb copy is limited to in-frame clones, with some not included. V, J and clone size were drawn from that table, and D and trimming were deduced from the DNA. The table lists about 380,000 clones, around 90% of them singletons. The sequencing input was PBMCs or T cells enriched from blood (not recorded which). The receptor's source is a woman aged 18-29 years who had recovered from COVID-19. This sequence joins TRBV6-1 and TRBJ1-5; no definite D call. The CDR3 DNA reads TGTGCCAGCAGTGAGTCTGCGGGTATCAATCAGCCCCAGCATTTT. This codes for CASSESAGINQPQHF.